This TCR beta chain is from a study of identifying expanded T cells in peripheral blood. Broader study findings: Technical replicates showed about 1.1 changed clones; approximately two weeks roughly 15; four weeks 19. Variance in clone template counts between approximately two-week samples significantly increased with total template count across all healthy donors.

Germline CDR1 and CDR2: SGHAT and FQDESV (reference sequence). Trimming at V came to 6 bases and at J to 7 bases, leaving 9 bases not matched to a gene. The CDR3 extends over 15 amino acids. To note about this clone: Antigen unknown.

Collection occurred without any documented infections or immune events in donors. The protocol was immunoSEQ multiplex PCR, while the TCRdb copy is restricted to in-frame clones and leaves out a portion. The sample has roughly 56,000 clones; roughly four fifths are singletons. The TCR comes from a person aged 18 to 69 in good health. The specimen sequenced was blood. The V gene is TRBV11-1, the J gene TRBJ1-6; 7 positions match TRBD1. The CDR3 loop is CASRRTGNENSPLHF. Here the CDR3 DNA reads TGTGCCAGCAGGAGGACAGGAAACGAGAATTCACCCCTCCACTTT. The variable domain in full, with the rest retrieved from reference TRBV11-1 and TRBJ1-6, is EAEVAQSPRYKITEKSQAVAFWCDPISGHATLYWYRQILGQGPELLVQFQDESVVDDSQLPKDRFSAERLKGVDSTLKIQPAELGDSAMYLCASRRTGNENSPLHFGNGTRLTVT.